This TCR beta chain is from a study of blood T cell repertoires in COVID-19. Sequencing was performed with immunoSEQ multiplex PCR; in TCRdb, only in-frame clones are kept and a portion is missing. The profile covers almost 55,000 clones, with 75% to 90% appearing a single time and around 3.2% taken by the ten largest. The V and J ends lost 6 bases and 5 bases, in that order; junction bases with no gene match: 8. CDR3 length: 14 residues. CDR1 MNHNY and CDR2 SVGAGI come from the germline V gene (reference sequence). Material: peripheral blood. The TCR comes from a human donor in a cohort sampled during active COVID-19. The rearrangement uses TRBV6-6 and TRBJ1-2; 8 bases fit TRBD1. The DNA of the CDR3 is TGTGCCAGCAGAGTTCGAGGGACAGGATATGGCTACACCTTC. Translating gives CASRVRGTGYGYTF.